The entry below describes one T cell receptor (beta chain). The target antigen is unknown. Germline values: CDR1 SNHLY, CDR2 FYNNEI. The CDR3 has 14 residues. Trimming removed 10 bases from V and 0 bases from J, with 16 bases in between. This sample was included in a study of Tregs in tolerant kidney transplant recipients. Study conclusions and caveats: Tolerant patients' donor-specific Tregs expanded beyond overall Tregs, suggesting antigen-driven growth. Validation in larger populations is needed because few patients were studied.

The nonmyeloablative bone marrow transplants came from related graft donors, with transient mixed chimerism. Repertoires were generated with immunoSEQ multiplex PCR, while TCRdb's copy carries only in-frame clones and drops some. The sample consists of about 64,000 clones, around 87% of them appearing once. Specimen: CD4+ T cells from blood (PBMCs), collected 6 months after the transplant. This sequence was found in a human patient who received a combined kidney and bone marrow transplant. Some T cells may be supplied by the graft donor. The V gene is TRBV2, the J gene TRBJ2-7; TRBD1 might be the D (6 bases). CDR3 in DNA: TGTGCCACAGCAACAGGGCATAGCTCCTACGAGCAGTACTTC. This translates into CATATGHSSYEQYF.